This T cell receptor (beta chain) is drawn from a study of cytomegalovirus exposure and HLA in healthy donors. This CDR3 is built from 15 residues. From germline, CDR1 is MNHEY and CDR2 SVGAGI. J was trimmed by 8 bases and V by 6 bases; bases with no gene match: 10. This clone has a single count. The antigen is not known. General study points: When analyzed later, the rates of TCR association showed variation by HLA locus, with DRB1 the most and HLA-C the fewest.

Researchers ran the PCR with 60 Vbeta and 13 Jbeta primers. This table comes from immunoSEQ multiplex PCR, and its TCRdb copy is limited to in-frame clones, with some not included. The repertoire holds tens of thousands of clones, around four fifths seen once, with about 2.8% in the top ten. This TCR was sampled from a woman aged 25 to 45 in good health and CMV-seronegative. Sequenced material: PBMCs. The chain combines TRBV6-5 with TRBJ2-1, with 10 bases matching TRBD1. Here the CDR3 reads CASSYRSDRGDEQFF. The CDR3 DNA sequence: TGTGCCAGCAGCTACCGATCGGACAGGGGGGATGAGCAGTTCTTC.